The source of this TCR beta chain is a study of control samples from healthy donors and cancer patients. Germline CDR1 is LNHDA and CDR2 is SQIVND (reference sequence). The length of the CDR3 is 14 residues. V dropped 6 bases and J dropped 11 bases, with 22 bases sitting between them. Libraries were prepared by immunoSEQ multiplex PCR; TCRdb keeps only in-frame clonotypes and omits some of them. The sample lists roughly 120,000 clones, approximately 88% occurring once. The receptor was derived from a man aged 50-59 years in good health. The chain joins TRBV19 to TRBJ1-1; D remains unclear. Sequenced input: blood. The CDR3 DNA follows: TGTGCCAGTAGATTGGAGGGATTAGGTGAGGTGGCTTTCTTT. This encodes CASRLEGLGEVAFF.